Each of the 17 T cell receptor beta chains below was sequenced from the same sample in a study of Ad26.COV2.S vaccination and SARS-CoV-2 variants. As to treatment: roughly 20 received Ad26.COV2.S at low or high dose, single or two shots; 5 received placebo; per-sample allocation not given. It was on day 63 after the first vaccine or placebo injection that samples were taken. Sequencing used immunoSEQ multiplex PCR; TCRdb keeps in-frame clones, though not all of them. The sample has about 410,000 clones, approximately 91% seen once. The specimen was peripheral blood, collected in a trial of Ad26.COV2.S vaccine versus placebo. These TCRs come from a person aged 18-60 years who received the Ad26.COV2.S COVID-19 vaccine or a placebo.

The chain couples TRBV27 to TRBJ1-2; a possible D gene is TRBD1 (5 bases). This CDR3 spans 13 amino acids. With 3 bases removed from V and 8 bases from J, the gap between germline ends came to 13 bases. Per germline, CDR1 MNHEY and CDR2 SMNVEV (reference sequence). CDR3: CASSFEGVGGYTF. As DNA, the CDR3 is TGTGCCAGCAGTTTTGAAGGGGTGGGGGGCTACACCTTC.

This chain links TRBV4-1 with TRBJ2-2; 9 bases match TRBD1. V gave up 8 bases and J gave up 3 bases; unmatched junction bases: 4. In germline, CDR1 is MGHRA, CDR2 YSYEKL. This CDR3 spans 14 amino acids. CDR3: CASGTGLDTGELFF. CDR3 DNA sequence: TGCGCCAGCGGGACAGGGCTCGACACCGGGGAGCTGTTTTTT.

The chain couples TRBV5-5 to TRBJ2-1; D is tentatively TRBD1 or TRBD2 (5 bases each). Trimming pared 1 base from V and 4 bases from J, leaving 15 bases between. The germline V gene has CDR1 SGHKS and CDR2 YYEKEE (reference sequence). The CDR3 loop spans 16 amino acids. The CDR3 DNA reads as TGTGCCAGCAGCTTGACTGGGGGATCAAGTTACAATGAGCAGTTCTTC. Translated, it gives CASSLTGGSSYNEQFF.

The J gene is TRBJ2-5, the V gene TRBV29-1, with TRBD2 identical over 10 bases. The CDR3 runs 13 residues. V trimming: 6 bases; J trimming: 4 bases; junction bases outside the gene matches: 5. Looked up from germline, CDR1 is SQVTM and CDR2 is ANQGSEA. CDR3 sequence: CSVSGRAVETQYF. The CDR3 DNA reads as TGCAGCGTGAGCGGGAGGGCCGTAGAGACCCAGTACTTC.

The CDR3 loop reads CASSQPGLAGGTDTQYF. In DNA, the CDR3 is TGTGCCAGCAGTCAGCCGGGACTAGCGGGAGGAACAGATACGCAGTATTTT. The chain employs TRBV6-2 or TRBV6-3 and TRBJ2-3; TRBD2 matches 15 bases. Germline CDR1 reads MNHEY; CDR2 reads SVGEGT. This CDR3 has 17 residues. Trimming at V came to 5 bases and at J to 3 bases, leaving 6 bases not matched to a gene.

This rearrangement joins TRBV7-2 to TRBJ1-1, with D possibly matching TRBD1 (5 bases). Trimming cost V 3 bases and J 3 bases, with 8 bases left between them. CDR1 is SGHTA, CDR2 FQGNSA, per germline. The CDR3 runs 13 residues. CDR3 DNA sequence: TGTGCCAGCAGCTTGGACATAGACACTGAAGCTTTCTTT. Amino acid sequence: CASSLDIDTEAFF. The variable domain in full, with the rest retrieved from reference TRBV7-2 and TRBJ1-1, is GAGVSQSPSNKVTEKGKDVELRCDPISGHTALYWYRQSLGQGLEFLIYFQGNSAPDKSGLPSDRFSAERTGGSVSTLTIQRTQQEDSAVYLCASSLDIDTEAFFGQGTRLTVV.

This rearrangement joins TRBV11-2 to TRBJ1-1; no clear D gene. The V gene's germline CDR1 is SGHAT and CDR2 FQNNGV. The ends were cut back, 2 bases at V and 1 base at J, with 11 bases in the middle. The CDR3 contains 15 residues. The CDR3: CASSLSDRGNTEAFF. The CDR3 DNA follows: TGTGCCAGCAGCTTAAGTGACCGGGGGAACACTGAAGCTTTCTTT.

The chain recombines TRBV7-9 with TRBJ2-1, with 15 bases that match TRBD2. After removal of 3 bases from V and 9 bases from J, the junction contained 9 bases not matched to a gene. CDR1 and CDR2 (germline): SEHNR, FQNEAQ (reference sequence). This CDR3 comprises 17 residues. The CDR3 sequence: CASSLHVGLAGGSEQFF. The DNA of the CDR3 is TGTGCCAGCAGCTTGCACGTGGGACTAGCGGGAGGTAGTGAGCAGTTCTTC.

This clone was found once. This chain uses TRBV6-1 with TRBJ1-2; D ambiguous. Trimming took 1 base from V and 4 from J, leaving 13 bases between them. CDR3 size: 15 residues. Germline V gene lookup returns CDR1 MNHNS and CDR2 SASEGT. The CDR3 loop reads CASSEGGVPLYGYTF. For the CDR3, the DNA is TGTGCCAGCAGTGAAGGCGGGGTCCCCCTCTATGGCTACACCTTC.

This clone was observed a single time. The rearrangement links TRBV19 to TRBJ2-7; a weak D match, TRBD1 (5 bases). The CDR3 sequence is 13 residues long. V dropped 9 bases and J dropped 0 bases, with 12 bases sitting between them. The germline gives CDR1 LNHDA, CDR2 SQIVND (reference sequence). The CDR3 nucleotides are TGTGCCAGCCACTCAAGGGGCTCCTACGAGCAGTACTTC. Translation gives CASHSRGSYEQYF.

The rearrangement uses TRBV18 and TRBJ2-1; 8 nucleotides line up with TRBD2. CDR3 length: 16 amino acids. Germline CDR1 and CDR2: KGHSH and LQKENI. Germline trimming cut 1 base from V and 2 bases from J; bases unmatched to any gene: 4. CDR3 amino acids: CASSPRTSGTYNEQFF. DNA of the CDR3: TGTGCCAGCTCACCACGAACTAGCGGCACCTACAATGAGCAGTTCTTC. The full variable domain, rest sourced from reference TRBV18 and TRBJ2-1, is NAGVMQNPRHLVRRRGQEARLRCSPMKGHSHVYWYRQLPEEGLKFMVYLQKENIIDESGMPKERFSAEFPKEGPSILRIQQVVRGDSAAYFCASSPRTSGTYNEQFFGPGTRLTVL.

The CDR3 spells CASRGGGEQFF. Here the CDR3 DNA reads TGTGCCAGTAGGGGGGGAGGTGAGCAGTTCTTC. This sequence joins TRBV19 and TRBJ2-1; D possibly corresponds to TRBD2 (6 bases). Per the germline V gene, CDR1 is LNHDA and CDR2 is SQIVND (reference sequence). The CDR3 is 11 residues long. Trimming pared 6 bases from V and 9 bases from J, leaving 9 bases between.

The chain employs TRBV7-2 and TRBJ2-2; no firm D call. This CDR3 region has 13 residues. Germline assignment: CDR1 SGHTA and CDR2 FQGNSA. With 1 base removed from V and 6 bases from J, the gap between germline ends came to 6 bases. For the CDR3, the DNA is TGTGCCAGCAGCTTAGAAGTAGCCGGGGAGCTGTTTTTT. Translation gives CASSLEVAGELFF.

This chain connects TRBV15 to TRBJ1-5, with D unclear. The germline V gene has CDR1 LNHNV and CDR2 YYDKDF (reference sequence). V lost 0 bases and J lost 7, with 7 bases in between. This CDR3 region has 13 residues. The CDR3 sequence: CATSRDPLQPQHF. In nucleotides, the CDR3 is TGTGCCACCAGCAGAGACCCTCTCCAGCCCCAGCATTTT.

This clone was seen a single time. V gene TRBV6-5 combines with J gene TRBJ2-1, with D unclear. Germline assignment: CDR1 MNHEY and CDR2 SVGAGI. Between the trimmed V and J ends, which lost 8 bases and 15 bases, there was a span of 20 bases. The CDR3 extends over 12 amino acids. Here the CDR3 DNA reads TGTGCCAGCGTCGTTGGTGTAGGTGTACCGTTCTTC. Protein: CASVVGVGVPFF.

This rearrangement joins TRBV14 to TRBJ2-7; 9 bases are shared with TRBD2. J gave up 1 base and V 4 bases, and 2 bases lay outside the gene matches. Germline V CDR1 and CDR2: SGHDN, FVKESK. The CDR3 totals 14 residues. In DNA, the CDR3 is TGTGCCAGCAGCCGTACTAGCGGGTCCTACGAGCAGTACTTC. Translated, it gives CASSRTSGSYEQYF.

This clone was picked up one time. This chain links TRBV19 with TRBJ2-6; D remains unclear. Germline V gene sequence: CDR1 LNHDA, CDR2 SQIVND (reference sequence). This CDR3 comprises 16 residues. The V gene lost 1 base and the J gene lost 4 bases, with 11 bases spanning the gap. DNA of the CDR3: TGTGCCAGTAGTATAGTTATGGGAAGAGGGGCCAACGTCCTGACTTTC. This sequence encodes CASSIVMGRGANVLTF.